These T cell receptor beta chains were read from a single sample in a study of OX40 agonist ivuxolimab in advanced cancers. Method: immunoSEQ multiplex PCR; TCRdb's copy keeps in-frame clones and lacks some. The table lists tens of thousands of clones, about 85% of them singletons. This sample comprised CD4+ or CD8+ T cells sorted from blood, obtained in a trial of the OX40 agonist ivuxolimab. The receptors come from an adult with an advanced solid tumor such as melanoma, head and neck, liver or kidney cancer. Each CDR3 is given with its conserved first and last residue. The order of the fields is J gene, clone size, V gene, D gene, CDR3 DNA, CDR3 protein. D genes are given only for firm matches. Rows may omit the clone size; those that give it use once, few, many or a size class.

TRBJ2-1,NA,TRBV7-3,TRBD2,TGTGCCAGCAGCCCATTGGGACTAGCGAATGAGCAGTTCTTC,CASSPLGLANEQFF
TRBJ2-3,once,TRBV7-2,TRBD2,TGTGCCAGCAGTTCTAGCGGGACTATAGATACGCAGTATTTT,CASSSSGTIDTQYF
TRBJ1-1,NA,TRBV27,TRBD1,TGTGCCAGCAGTCTCCAGGGGGCCTCTGAAGCTTTCTTT,CASSLQGASEAFF
TRBJ1-2,few,TRBV7-8,NA,TGTGCCAGCAGAGGGGACATTAGGGGGATAGGCTACACCTTC,CASRGDIRGIGYTF
TRBJ1-4,NA,TRBV5-8,NA,TGTGCCAGCAGCCCGGACCTAAATGAAAAACTGTTTTTT,CASSPDLNEKLFF
TRBJ1-3,NA,TRBV19,TRBD1,TGTGCCAGTAGTCAGGGACAGAAGCCTGGAAACACCATATATTTT,CASSQGQKPGNTIYF
TRBJ1-3,NA,TRBV5-4,TRBD1,TGTGCCAGCAGCGTGGCAAGGGGACAGGGGTCGAACACCATATATTTT,CASSVARGQGSNTIYF
TRBJ2-3,NA,TRBV27,NA,TGTGCCAGCAGTAATCGAAATGGACTAGGGGGAGATACGCAGTATTTT,CASSNRNGLGGDTQYF
TRBJ2-2,NA,TRBV11-3,NA,TGTGCCAGCAGCTTAAATCAGGGAATCGGGGAGCTGTTTTTT,CASSLNQGIGELFF
TRBJ2-3,once,TRBV7-3,NA,TGTGCCAGCAGCCCCACCGCAGTAGGCACAGATACGCAGTATTTT,CASSPTAVGTDTQYF
TRBJ2-1,NA,TRBV4-1,NA,TGCGCCAGCAGCCGCCGGGACAATGAGCAGTTCTTC,CASSRRDNEQFF
TRBJ2-2,NA,TRBV7-9,NA,TGTGCCAGCAGCTTAGCCATTTGGGACCGCCGGAGCACCGGGGAGCTGTTTTTT,CASSLAIWDRRSTGELFF
TRBJ2-3,NA,TRBV2,NA,TGTGCCAGCAGTGCCAACACAGATACGCAGTATTTT,CASSANTDTQYF
TRBJ1-5,NA,TRBV6-1,NA,TGTGCCAGCAAGTATCGTTCCAATCAGCCCCAGCATTTT,CASKYRSNQPQHF
TRBJ1-2,NA,TRBV10-1,TRBD1,TGCGCCAGCACCTCCTCAAACAGGGGAGGCTACACCTTC,CASTSSNRGGYTF
TRBJ2-3,NA,TRBV7-3,NA,TGTGCCAGCAGCCCACAGCGGTATTTT,CASSPQRYF
TRBJ1-2,NA,TRBV18,NA,TGTGCCAGCTCACCATCCCCCTTAGCTGGACAGCGGGGCTACACCTTC,CASSPSPLAGQRGYTF
TRBJ2-7,NA,TRBV5-4,NA,TGTGCCAGCAGCACTAAGGAGGGGACCTACGAGCAGTACTTC,CASSTKEGTYEQYF
TRBJ2-1,NA,TRBV30,NA,TGTGCCTGGATCCCGGCCCCGGGGTTCGTAAATGAGCAGTTCTTC,CAWIPAPGFVNEQFF
TRBJ1-4,NA,TRBV7-9,NA,TGTGCCAGCAGCTCGGGACAAGGCGGGGAAAAACTGTTTTTT,CASSSGQGGEKLFF
TRBJ1-5,NA,TRBV7-3,NA,TGTGCCAGCAGCTTAGCGGAACAGGACTATCAGCCCCAGCATTTT,CASSLAEQDYQPQHF
TRBJ1-2,NA,TRBV28,NA,TGTGCCAGCAGTCCAGGACAGCCTTACTATGGCTACACCTTC,CASSPGQPYYGYTF
TRBJ1-6,NA,TRBV2,NA,TGTGCCAGCAGTGAGAGTTTCTCTGGAAGCTCACCCCTCCACTTT,CASSESFSGSSPLHF
TRBJ2-3,NA,TRBV7-9,TRBD2,TGTGCCAGCAGCTCCCCCACCCGGGGGGGCGCAGATACGCAGTATTTT,CASSSPTRGGADTQYF
TRBJ2-5,NA,TRBV11-1,NA,TGTGCCAGCAGTTCCGACGGCGGGGAATTGGAGACCCAGTACTTC,CASSSDGGELETQYF
TRBJ2-6,NA,TRBV28,NA,TGTGCCAGCAGTTCCACCGGGACTGGGGCCAACGTCCTGACTTTC,CASSSTGTGANVLTF
TRBJ1-3,NA,TRBV30,NA,TGTGCCTGGAGTAGGACGGGGAAAGGAAACACCATATATTTT,CAWSRTGKGNTIYF
TRBJ2-1,NA,TRBV5-5,NA,TGTGCCAGCAGCACTACTGATAGCTCCTACAATGAGCAGTTCTTC,CASSTTDSSYNEQFF
TRBJ1-3,NA,TRBV15,NA,TGTGCCACCACCAGGGATTTCTCTGGAAACACCATATATTTT,CATTRDFSGNTIYF
TRBJ1-5,NA,TRBV6-5,TRBD1,TGTGCCAGCAGAAGGACAGGGTTTGGCAATCAGCCCCAGCATTTT,CASRRTGFGNQPQHF
TRBJ2-7,once,TRBV5-1,TRBD2,TGCGCCAGCAGCCCAGAGGCGGGGGGTCCCTCGTACGAGCAGTACTTC,CASSPEAGGPSYEQYF
TRBJ1-6,NA,TRBV6-6,NA,TGTGCCAGCAGTTACAGAAGACAGAATCTCCACTTT,CASSYRRQNLHF
TRBJ2-1,NA,TRBV11-2,NA,TGTGCCAGCAGCTTAGGACAGAACAATGAGCAGTTCTTC,CASSLGQNNEQFF
TRBJ2-7,NA,TRBV7-3,TRBD1,TGTGCCAGCAGCCCGAATGAGACAGGGGGAACCTACGAGCAGTACTTC,CASSPNETGGTYEQYF
TRBJ1-1,once,TRBV7-2,NA,TGTGCCAGCAGCTCCCGGATGGACACTGAAGCTTTCTTT,CASSSRMDTEAFF
TRBJ1-5,NA,TRBV28,NA,TGTGCCAGCAGACCCCAGGGAGATCAGCCCCAGCATTTT,CASRPQGDQPQHF
TRBJ2-2,NA,TRBV25-1,NA,TGTGCCAGCAGTGATCGAAGGTCAGGGGTGAACACCGGGGAGCTGTTTTTT,CASSDRRSGVNTGELFF
TRBJ1-2,NA,TRBV29-1,TRBD1,TGCAGCGTAAGGACAGGGGCTAACTATGGCTACACCTTC,CSVRTGANYGYTF
TRBJ2-7,NA,TRBV6-5,TRBD1,TGTGCCAGCGCCCCGGGACAGGGACCCTACGAGCAGTACTTC,CASAPGQGPYEQYF
TRBJ2-7,NA,TRBV6-5,NA,TGTGCCAGCAGCTATACGGCCGTTCGGGACGAGCAGTACTTC,CASSYTAVRDEQYF